This T cell receptor beta chain was obtained from a study of regulatory T cells in long-lasting Graves disease. Arm-PCR with iRepertoire HTBI primers amplified the CDR3 regions for these TCR beta libraries. TCRdb analysed the multiplex PCR reads with MiXCR anew, one entry per CDR3 protein. The data show about 470,000 distinct CDR3 sequences, around a fifth seen once. Time point reported: persistent/refractory GD, antithyroid drugs over 5 years with positive TRAb. RNA extracted from PBMCs served as the sequencing template. Xi'an, China, was home to the endocrinology department that provided patients. Collection of peripheral blood (roughly 9 milliliters) was done using EDTA tubes. Study-wide findings and caveats: Peripheral blood, not thyroid tissue, was the sole material studied. Among persistent patients, a larger number of public clonotypes were shared (about 3,000) than among newly diagnosed patients (more than 850).

This CDR3 is 13 amino acids long. Trimming removed 4 bases from V and 4 bases from J, with 9 bases in between. Germline V CDR1 and CDR2: KGHDR, SFDVKD. This clonotype was picked up many times. Its antigen remains unidentified. This TCR was sampled from a female donor with Graves disease. Sequenced material: peripheral blood mononuclear cells (PBMCs), taken when the disease was refractory, from a patient treated with antithyroid drugs. This chain links TRBV24-1 with TRBJ1-2; D gene unclear. CDR3 nucleotide sequence: TGTGCCACCAGTGAGGAAGGAAGCTATGGCTACACCTTC. The encoded protein is CATSEEGSYGYTF.